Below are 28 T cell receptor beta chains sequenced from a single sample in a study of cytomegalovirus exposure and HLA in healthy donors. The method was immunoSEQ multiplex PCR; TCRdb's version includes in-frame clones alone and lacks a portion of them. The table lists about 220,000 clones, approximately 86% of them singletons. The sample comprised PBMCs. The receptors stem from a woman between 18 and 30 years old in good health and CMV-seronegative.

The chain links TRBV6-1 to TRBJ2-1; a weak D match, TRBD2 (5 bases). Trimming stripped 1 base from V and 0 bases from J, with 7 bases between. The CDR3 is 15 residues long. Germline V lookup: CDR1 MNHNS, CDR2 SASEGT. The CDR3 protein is CASSEVSGSYNEQFF. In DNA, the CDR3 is TGTGCCAGCAGTGAAGTAAGCGGCTCCTACAATGAGCAGTTCTTC.

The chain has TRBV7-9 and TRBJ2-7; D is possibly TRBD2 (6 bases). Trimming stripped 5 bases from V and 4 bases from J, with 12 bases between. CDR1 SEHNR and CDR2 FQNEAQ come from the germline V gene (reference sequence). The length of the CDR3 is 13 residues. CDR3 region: CASSPQAGYEQYF. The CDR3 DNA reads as TGTGCCAGCAGCCCACAGGCGGGGTACGAGCAGTACTTC.

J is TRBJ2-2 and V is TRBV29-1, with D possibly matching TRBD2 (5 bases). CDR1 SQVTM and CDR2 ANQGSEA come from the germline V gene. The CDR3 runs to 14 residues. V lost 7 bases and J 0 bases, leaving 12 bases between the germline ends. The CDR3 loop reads CSACGFSNTGELFF. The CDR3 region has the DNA TGCAGCGCCTGCGGGTTTTCGAACACCGGGGAGCTGTTTTTT.

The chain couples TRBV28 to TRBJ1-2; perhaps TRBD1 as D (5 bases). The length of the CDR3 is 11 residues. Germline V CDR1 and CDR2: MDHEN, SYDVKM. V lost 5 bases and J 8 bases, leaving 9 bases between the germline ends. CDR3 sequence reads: CASSNDRGYTF. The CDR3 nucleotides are TGTGCCAGCAGTAACGACAGAGGCTACACCTTC.

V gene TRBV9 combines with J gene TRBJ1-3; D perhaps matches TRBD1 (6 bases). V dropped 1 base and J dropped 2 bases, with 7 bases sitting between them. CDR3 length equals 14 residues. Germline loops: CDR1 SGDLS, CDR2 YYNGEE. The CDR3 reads CASSVTGTGNTIYF. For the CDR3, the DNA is TGTGCCAGCAGCGTAACAGGGACTGGAAACACCATATATTTT.

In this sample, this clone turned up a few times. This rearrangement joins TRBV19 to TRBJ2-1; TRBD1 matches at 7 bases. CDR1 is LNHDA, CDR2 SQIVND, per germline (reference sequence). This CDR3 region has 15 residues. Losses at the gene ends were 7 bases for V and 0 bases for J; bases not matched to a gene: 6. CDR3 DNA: TGTGCCAGTACCCCTGCAGGGGGCTCCTACAATGAGCAGTTCTTC. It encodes CASTPAGGSYNEQFF.

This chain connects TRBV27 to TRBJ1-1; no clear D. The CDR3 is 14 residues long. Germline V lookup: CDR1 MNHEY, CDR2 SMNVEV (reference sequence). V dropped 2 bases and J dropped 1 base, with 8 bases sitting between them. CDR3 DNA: TGTGCCAGCAGTTTAAACGGGGAGAACACTGAAGCTTTCTTT. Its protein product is CASSLNGENTEAFF.

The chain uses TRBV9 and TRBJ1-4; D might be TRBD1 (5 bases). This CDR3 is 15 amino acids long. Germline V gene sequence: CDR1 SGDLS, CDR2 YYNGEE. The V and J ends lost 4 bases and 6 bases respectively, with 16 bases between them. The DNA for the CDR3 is TGTGCCAGCAGCTCAGGGACGGAGGGCTATGAAAAACTGTTTTTT. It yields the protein CASSSGTEGYEKLFF.

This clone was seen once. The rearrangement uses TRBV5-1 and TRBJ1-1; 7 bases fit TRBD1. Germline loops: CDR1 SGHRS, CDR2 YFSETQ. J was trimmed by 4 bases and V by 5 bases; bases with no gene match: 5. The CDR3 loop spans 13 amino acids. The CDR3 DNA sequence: TGCGCCAGCAGGTCGTCAGGGGGCACTGAAGCTTTCTTT. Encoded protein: CASRSSGGTEAFF. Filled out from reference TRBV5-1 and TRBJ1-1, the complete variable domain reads KAGVTQTPRYLIKTRGQQVTLSCSPISGHRSVSWYQQTPGQGLQFLFEYFSETQRNKGNFPGRFSGRQFSNSRSEMNVSTLELGDSALYLCASRSSGGTEAFFGQGTRLTVV.

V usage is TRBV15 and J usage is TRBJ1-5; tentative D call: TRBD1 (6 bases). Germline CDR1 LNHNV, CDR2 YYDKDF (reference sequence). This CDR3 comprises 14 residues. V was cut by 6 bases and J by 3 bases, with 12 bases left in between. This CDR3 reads CATRSTGTNQPQHF. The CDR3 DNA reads TGTGCCACCAGGTCGACAGGTACCAATCAGCCCCAGCATTTT.

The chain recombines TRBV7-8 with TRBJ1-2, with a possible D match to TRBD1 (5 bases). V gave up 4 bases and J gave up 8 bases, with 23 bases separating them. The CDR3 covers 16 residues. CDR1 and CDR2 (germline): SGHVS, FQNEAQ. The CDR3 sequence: CASSYGGSGAQGGYTF. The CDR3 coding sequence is TGTGCCAGCAGCTACGGGGGGTCCGGGGCTCAAGGGGGCTACACCTTC.

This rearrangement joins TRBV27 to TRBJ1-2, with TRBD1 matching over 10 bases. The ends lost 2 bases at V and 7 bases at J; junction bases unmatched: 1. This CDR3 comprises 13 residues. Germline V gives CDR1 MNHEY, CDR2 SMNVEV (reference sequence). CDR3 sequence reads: CASSLGTGAGYTF. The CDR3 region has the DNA TGTGCCAGCAGTTTAGGGACAGGGGCTGGCTACACCTTC.

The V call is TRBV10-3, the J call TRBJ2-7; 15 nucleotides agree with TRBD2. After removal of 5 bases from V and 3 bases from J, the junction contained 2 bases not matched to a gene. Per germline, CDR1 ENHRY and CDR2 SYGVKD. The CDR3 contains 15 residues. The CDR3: CAISTGLAGGYEQYF. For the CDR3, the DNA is TGTGCCATCAGTACGGGACTAGCGGGAGGCTACGAGCAGTACTTC.

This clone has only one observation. CDR3 sequence (DNA): TGTGCCTGGAGTGTATCGCCCGACTCCCGATATGGCTACACCTTC. This codes for CAWSVSPDSRYGYTF. The rearrangement links TRBV30 to TRBJ1-2, with no clear D. Germline CDR1 and CDR2: GTSNPN and SVGIG (reference sequence). The germline V and J ends were trimmed by 0 bases and 5 bases, with 16 bases remaining between them. The CDR3 sequence is 15 residues long.

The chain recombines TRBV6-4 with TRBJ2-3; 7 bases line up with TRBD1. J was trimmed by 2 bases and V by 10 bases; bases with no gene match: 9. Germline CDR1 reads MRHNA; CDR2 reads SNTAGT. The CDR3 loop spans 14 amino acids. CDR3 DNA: TGTGCCACCGCAAGGGACAGAGACACAGATACGCAGTATTTT. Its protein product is CATARDRDTDTQYF.

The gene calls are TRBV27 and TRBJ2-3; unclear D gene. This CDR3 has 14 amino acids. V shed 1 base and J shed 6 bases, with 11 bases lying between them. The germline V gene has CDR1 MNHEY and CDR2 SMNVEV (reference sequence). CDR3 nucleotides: TGTGCCAGCAGTTTATTGACGGGTAGGGATACGCAGTATTTT. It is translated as CASSLLTGRDTQYF.

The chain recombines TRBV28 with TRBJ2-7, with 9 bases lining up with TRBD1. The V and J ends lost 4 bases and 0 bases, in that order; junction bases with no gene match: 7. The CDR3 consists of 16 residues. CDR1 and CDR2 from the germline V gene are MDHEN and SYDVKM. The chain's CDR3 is CASSSSGQGHSYEQYF. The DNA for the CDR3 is TGTGCCAGCAGTTCCTCGGGACAGGGACACTCCTACGAGCAGTACTTC.

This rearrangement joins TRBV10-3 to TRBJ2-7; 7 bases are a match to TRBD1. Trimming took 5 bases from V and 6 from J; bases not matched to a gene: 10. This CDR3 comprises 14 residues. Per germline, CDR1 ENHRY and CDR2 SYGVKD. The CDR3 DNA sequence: TGTGCCATCAGTCTATCGAACCGGGACAGCGAGCAGTACTTC. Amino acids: CAISLSNRDSEQYF.

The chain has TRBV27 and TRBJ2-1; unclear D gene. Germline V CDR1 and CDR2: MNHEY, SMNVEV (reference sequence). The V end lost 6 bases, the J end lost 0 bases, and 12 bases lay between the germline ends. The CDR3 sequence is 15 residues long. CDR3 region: CASSSALSSYNEQFF. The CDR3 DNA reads TGTGCCAGCAGCTCCGCACTGAGCTCCTACAATGAGCAGTTCTTC.

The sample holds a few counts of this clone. The CDR3 nucleotides read TGTGCCAGCCGACAGGGTGATGGCTACACCTTC. It codes for CASRQGDGYTF. V gene TRBV7-9 combines with J gene TRBJ1-2; 7 bases match TRBD1. The CDR3 sequence is 11 residues long. CDR1 and CDR2 from the germline V gene are SEHNR and FQNEAQ (reference sequence). V gave up 8 bases and J gave up 6 bases; unmatched junction bases: 3.

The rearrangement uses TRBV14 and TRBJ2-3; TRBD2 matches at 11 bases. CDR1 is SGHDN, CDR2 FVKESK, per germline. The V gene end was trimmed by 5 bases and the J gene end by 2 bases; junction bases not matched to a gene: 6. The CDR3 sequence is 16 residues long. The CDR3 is CASSSGLAVNTDTQYF. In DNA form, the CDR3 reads TGTGCCAGCAGCTCGGGACTAGCGGTGAACACAGATACGCAGTATTTT. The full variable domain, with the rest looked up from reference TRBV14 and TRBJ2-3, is EAGVTQFPSHSVIEKGQTVTLRCDPISGHDNLYWYRRVMGKEIKFLLHFVKESKQDESGMPNNRFLAERTGGTYSTLKVQPAELEDSGVYFCASSSGLAVNTDTQYFGPGTRLTVL.

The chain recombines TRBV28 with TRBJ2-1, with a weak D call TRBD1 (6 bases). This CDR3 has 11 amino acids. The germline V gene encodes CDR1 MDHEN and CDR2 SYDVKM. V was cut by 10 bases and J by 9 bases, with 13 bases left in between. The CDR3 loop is CATGQTIEQFF. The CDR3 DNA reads TGTGCCACAGGACAGACAATTGAGCAGTTCTTC.

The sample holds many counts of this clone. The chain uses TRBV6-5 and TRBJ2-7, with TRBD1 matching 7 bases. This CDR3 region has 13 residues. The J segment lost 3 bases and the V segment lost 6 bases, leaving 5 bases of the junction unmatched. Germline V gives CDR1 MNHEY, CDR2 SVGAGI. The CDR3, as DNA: TGTGCCAGCAGCCTACGACAGGGCTACGAGCAGTACTTC. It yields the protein CASSLRQGYEQYF.

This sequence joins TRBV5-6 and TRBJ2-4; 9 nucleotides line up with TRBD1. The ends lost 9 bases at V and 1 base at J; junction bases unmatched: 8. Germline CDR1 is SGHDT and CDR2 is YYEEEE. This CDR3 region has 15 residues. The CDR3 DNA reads TGTGCCACCTCCGGGACAGGGCTGGCCAAAAACATTCAGTACTTC. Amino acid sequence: CATSGTGLAKNIQYF.

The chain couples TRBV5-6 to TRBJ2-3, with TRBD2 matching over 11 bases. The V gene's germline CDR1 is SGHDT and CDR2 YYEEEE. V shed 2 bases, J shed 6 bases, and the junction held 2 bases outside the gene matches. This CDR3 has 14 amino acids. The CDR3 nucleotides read TGTGCCAGCAGCTTAATAGCGGGGGGGGATACGCAGTATTTT. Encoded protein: CASSLIAGGDTQYF.

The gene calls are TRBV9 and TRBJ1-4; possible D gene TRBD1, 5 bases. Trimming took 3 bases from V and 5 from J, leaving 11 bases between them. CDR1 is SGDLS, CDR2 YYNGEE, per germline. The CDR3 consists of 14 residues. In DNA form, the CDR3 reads TGTGCCAGCAGCGGTGGAAGGGGAAATGAAAAACTGTTTTTT. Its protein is CASSGGRGNEKLFF. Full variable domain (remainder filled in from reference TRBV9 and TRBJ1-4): DSGVTQTPKHLITATGQRVTLRCSPRSGDLSVYWYQQSLDQGLQFLIQYYNGEERAKGNILERFSAQQFPDLHSELNLSSLELGDSALYFCASSGGRGNEKLFFGSGTQLSVL.

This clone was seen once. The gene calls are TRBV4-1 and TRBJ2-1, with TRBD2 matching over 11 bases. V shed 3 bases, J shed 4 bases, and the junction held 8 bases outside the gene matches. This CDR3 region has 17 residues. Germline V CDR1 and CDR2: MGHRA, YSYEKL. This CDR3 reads CASSQVSGLAAYNEQFF. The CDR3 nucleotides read TGCGCCAGCAGCCAGGTTTCGGGACTAGCGGCTTACAATGAGCAGTTCTTC.

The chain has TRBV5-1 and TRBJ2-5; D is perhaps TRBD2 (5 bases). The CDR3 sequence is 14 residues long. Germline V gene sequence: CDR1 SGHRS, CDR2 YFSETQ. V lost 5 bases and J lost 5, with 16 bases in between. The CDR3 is CASSPGAGGETQYF. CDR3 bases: TGCGCCAGCAGTCCAGGCGCTGGCGGGGAGACCCAGTACTTC.